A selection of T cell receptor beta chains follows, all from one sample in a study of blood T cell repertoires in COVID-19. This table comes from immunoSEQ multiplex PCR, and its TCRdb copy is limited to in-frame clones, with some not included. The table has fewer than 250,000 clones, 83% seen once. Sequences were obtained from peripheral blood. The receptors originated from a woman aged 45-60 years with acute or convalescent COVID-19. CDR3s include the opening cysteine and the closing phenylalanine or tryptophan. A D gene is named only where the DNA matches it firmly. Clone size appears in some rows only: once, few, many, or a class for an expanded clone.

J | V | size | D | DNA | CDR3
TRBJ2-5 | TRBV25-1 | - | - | TGTGCCAGCAGTGGCGGCAGGGCCCAAATATTATCTAAAGAGACCCAGTACTTC | CASSGGRAQILSKETQYF
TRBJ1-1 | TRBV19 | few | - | TGTGCCAGTAGCAGCCCAGGTCTGAACACTGAAGCTTTCTTT | CASSSPGLNTEAFF
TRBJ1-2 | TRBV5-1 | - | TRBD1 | TGCGCCAGCAGCGGGACAGGGAATGGCTACACCTTC | CASSGTGNGYTF
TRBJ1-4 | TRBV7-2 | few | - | TGTGCCAGCAGCTTATGGGTCGGGAGGACTAATGAAAAACTGTTTTTT | CASSLWVGRTNEKLFF
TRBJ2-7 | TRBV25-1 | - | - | TGTGCCAGCAGTGATTTGGCGGGCTCCTACGAGCAGTACTTC | CASSDLAGSYEQYF
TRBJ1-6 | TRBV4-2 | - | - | TGTGCCAGCAGCTCGACGCCACAGGTTTCACCCCTCCACTTT | CASSSTPQVSPLHF
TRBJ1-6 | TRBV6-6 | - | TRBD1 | TGTGCCAGCAGTCGAGGACAGGGGATTTCCAATTCACCCCTCCACTTT | CASSRGQGISNSPLHF
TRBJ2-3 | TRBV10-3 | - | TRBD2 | TGTGCCATCAGTCTCGGAACGGGCGGGAGGAACACAGATACGCAGTATTTT | CAISLGTGGRNTDTQYF
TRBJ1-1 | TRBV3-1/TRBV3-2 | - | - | TGTGCCAGCTCCCAGGGCGGGAACACTGAAGCTTTCTTT | CASSQGGNTEAFF
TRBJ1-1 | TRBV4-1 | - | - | TGCGCCAGCAGCCAGGAACAGTGGGGCCCAGGGCGCAACACTGAAGCTTTCTTT | CASSQEQWGPGRNTEAFF
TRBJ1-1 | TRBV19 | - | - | TGTGCCAGTAGTGTTCGGGAACTCCCCACTGAAGCTTTCTTT | CASSVRELPTEAFF
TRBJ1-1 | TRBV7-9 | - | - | TGTGCCAGCAGCTTCTATAACACTGAAGCTTTCTTT | CASSFYNTEAFF
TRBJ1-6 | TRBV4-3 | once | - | TGCGCCAGCAGCCAACAGGGAAATTCACCCCTCCACTTT | CASSQQGNSPLHF
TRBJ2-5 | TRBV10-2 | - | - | TGCGCCAGCAGTGTAAGCGGTTTCCAAGAGACCCAGTACTTC | CASSVSGFQETQYF
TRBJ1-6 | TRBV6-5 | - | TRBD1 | TGTGCCTCACTATCTGGACAGGGAGGATTACCCCTCCACTTT | CASLSGQGGLPLHF
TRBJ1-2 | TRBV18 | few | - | TGTGCCAGCTCACCCCCCTCGATACAGGGTTCCTATGGCTACACCTTC | CASSPPSIQGSYGYTF
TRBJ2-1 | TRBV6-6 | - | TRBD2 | TGTGCCAGCAGTTACGATCCAGCGGGGAGGGTACAGTTCTTC | CASSYDPAGRVQFF
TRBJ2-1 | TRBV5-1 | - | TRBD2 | TGCGCCAGCAGGACTAGCGGCCCCTCAAATGAGCAGTTCTTC | CASRTSGPSNEQFF
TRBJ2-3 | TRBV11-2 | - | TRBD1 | TGTGCCAGCAGCCCAGGGGGAGATACGCAGTATTTT | CASSPGGDTQYF
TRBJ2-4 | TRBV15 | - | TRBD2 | TGTGCCACCAGCCCCGGGGGGGTGCCACACTCTTCAACCAAAAACATTCAGTACTTC | CATSPGGVPHSSTKNIQYF
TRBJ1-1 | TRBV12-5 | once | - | TGTGCTAGTGGTTTGGTGGGGGGGGCAATGAACACTGAAGCTTTCTTT | CASGLVGGAMNTEAFF
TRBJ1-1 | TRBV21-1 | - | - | TGTGCCAGCAGCAACAGGGCTACTGAAGCTTTCTTT | CASSNRATEAFF
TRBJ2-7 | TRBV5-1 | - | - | TGCGCCAGCAGCTTGGCAGGTCCCTACGAGCAGTACTTC | CASSLAGPYEQYF
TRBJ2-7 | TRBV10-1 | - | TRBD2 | TGCGCCAGCAGTGACCGCGGGAGGGCCTACGAGCAGTACTTC | CASSDRGRAYEQYF
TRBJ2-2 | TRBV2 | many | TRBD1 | TGTGCCAGCAGTGGACAGGGAAGAACCGGGGAGCTGTTTTTT | CASSGQGRTGELFF
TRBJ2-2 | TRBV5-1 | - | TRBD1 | TGCGCCAGCAGCGGGGACAGCACCGGGGAGCTGTTTTTT | CASSGDSTGELFF
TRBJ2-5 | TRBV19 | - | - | TGTGCCAGTAGTAGTAGTCAAGAGACCCAGTACTTC | CASSSSQETQYF
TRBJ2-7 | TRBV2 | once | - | TGTGCCAGCAGTCCCATAATCGGCGAGCAGTACTTC | CASSPIIGEQYF
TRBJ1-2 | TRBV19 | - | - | TGTGCCAGTAGTATTGAGGAGGGGCGCTACACCTTC | CASSIEEGRYTF
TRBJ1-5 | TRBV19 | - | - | TGTGCCAGTAGTATAGACGGAGGTAGGGCCCAGCATTTT | CASSIDGGRAQHF